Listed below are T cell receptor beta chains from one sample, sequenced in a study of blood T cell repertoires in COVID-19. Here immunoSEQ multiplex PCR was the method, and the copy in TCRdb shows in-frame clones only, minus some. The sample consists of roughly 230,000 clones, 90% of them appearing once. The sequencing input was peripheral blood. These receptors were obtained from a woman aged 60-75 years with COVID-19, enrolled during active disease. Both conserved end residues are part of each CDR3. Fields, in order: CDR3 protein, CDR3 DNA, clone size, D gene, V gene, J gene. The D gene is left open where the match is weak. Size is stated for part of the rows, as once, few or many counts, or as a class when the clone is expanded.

CDR3: CASSLARITEAFF
DNA: TGTGCCAGCAGCTTAGCGCGAATCACTGAAGCTTTCTTT
size: -
D: -
V: TRBV11-1
J: TRBJ1-1

CDR3: CASSVSTGMGATDTQYF
DNA: TGTGCCAGCAGTGTTTCAACAGGGATGGGGGCGACAGATACGCAGTATTTT
size: -
D: -
V: TRBV6-4
J: TRBJ2-3

CDR3: CASSVQDRVMKKLFF
DNA: TGTGCCAGCAGCGTGCAGGACAGAGTTATGAAAAAACTGTTTTTT
size: -
D: -
V: TRBV5-6
J: TRBJ1-4

CDR3: CASSHRTATGELFF
DNA: TGTGCCAGCTCCCACCGGACAGCCACCGGGGAGCTGTTTTTT
size: -
D: -
V: TRBV5-5
J: TRBJ2-2

CDR3: CASSPPGQGAYGNTIYF
DNA: TGTGCCAGCTCACCTCCGGGACAGGGAGCCTACGGAAACACCATATATTTT
size: -
D: TRBD1
V: TRBV18
J: TRBJ1-3

CDR3: CASAQGQGIGQPQHF
DNA: TGTGCCAGTGCGCAGGGACAGGGAATAGGCCAGCCCCAGCATTTT
size: -
D: TRBD1
V: TRBV19
J: TRBJ1-5

CDR3: CASSRELFQPQHF
DNA: TGTGCCAGCAGTAGAGAGCTTTTTCAGCCCCAGCATTTT
size: -
D: -
V: TRBV6-4
J: TRBJ1-5

CDR3: CASSLESGGTGELFF
DNA: TGTGCCAGCAGCTTAGAGTCGGGGGGAACCGGGGAGCTGTTTTTT
size: -
D: TRBD2
V: TRBV11-2
J: TRBJ2-2

CDR3: CASSVGAGNSYEQYF
DNA: TGTGCCAGCAGCGTAGGCGCGGGTAACTCCTACGAGCAGTACTTC
size: -
D: -
V: TRBV9
J: TRBJ2-7

CDR3: CASSFGDRAGANVLTF
DNA: TGTGCCAGCAGCTTTGGGGACAGGGCTGGGGCCAACGTCCTGACTTTC
size: -
D: TRBD1
V: TRBV5-4
J: TRBJ2-6

CDR3: CASSQQGLREQYF
DNA: TGTGCCAGCAGCCAACAGGGGCTTCGCGAGCAGTACTTC
size: -
D: TRBD1
V: TRBV7-2
J: TRBJ2-7

CDR3: CASSYGTGVLQETQYF
DNA: TGTGCCAGCAGCTACGGGACAGGGGTATTGCAAGAGACCCAGTACTTC
size: -
D: TRBD1
V: TRBV5-5
J: TRBJ2-5

CDR3: CASRYRGSYGYTF
DNA: TGTGCCAGCAGATACAGGGGTAGCTATGGCTACACCTTC
size: -
D: TRBD1
V: TRBV2
J: TRBJ1-2

CDR3: CASGLINRVPPLSEAFF
DNA: TGTGCTAGTGGTTTGATAAACAGGGTGCCCCCTCTCTCTGAAGCTTTCTTT
size: -
D: -
V: TRBV12-5
J: TRBJ1-1

CDR3: CASSQWGEEQPQHF
DNA: TGTGCCAGCAGCCAGTGGGGGGAGGAGCAGCCCCAGCATTTT
size: -
D: -
V: TRBV3-1/TRBV3-2
J: TRBJ1-5

CDR3: CAISEMGGQSDTQYF
DNA: TGTGCCATCAGTGAGATGGGGGGGCAATCAGATACGCAGTATTTT
size: -
D: -
V: TRBV10-3
J: TRBJ2-3

CDR3: CASSWGQVNSPLHF
DNA: TGTGCCAGCAGCTGGGGACAGGTGAATTCACCCCTCCACTTT
size: -
D: TRBD1
V: TRBV5-4
J: TRBJ1-6

CDR3: CASSELGQGKTEAFF
DNA: TGTGCCAGCAGTGAATTGGGACAGGGGAAAACTGAAGCTTTCTTT
size: -
D: TRBD1
V: TRBV6-1
J: TRBJ1-1

CDR3: CASSRGQGVMNTEAFF
DNA: TGTGCCAGCAGCCGCGGACAGGGCGTCATGAACACTGAAGCTTTCTTT
size: once
D: TRBD1
V: TRBV7-2
J: TRBJ1-1

CDR3: CASSQHGTATNEKLFF
DNA: TGTGCCAGCAGCCAACACGGGACAGCAACTAATGAAAAACTGTTTTTT
size: -
D: TRBD1
V: TRBV3-1/TRBV3-2
J: TRBJ1-4

CDR3: CASSEEVQGFSNQPQHF
DNA: TGTGCCAGCAGTGAGGAAGTTCAGGGGTTCAGCAATCAGCCCCAGCATTTT
size: -
D: -
V: TRBV6-1
J: TRBJ1-5

CDR3: CASSTKTGASGNTIYF
DNA: TGTGCCAGCTCAACCAAGACAGGGGCCTCTGGAAACACCATATATTTT
size: -
D: TRBD1
V: TRBV18
J: TRBJ1-3

CDR3: CASSFRTSGGYEQFF
DNA: TGTGCCAGCAGCTTCCGGACTAGCGGGGGGTATGAGCAGTTCTTC
size: -
D: TRBD2
V: TRBV7-2
J: TRBJ2-1

CDR3: CASNSPGTRSNQPQHF
DNA: TGTGCCAGCAATTCGCCGGGGACACGCAGCAATCAGCCCCAGCATTTT
size: -
D: -
V: TRBV6-6
J: TRBJ1-5

CDR3: CASSLRLSGGGTEAFF
DNA: TGTGCCAGCAGCCTAAGATTATCAGGGGGCGGCACTGAAGCTTTCTTT
size: -
D: TRBD1
V: TRBV14
J: TRBJ1-1

CDR3: CASSLTGTDYGYTF
DNA: TGCGCCAGCAGCTTAACCGGGACAGACTATGGCTACACCTTC
size: -
D: TRBD1
V: TRBV5-1
J: TRBJ1-2

CDR3: CASSLLERTGALNTEAFF
DNA: TGTGCCAGCAGCTTGTTAGAAAGGACAGGGGCCTTGAACACTGAAGCTTTCTTT
size: once
D: TRBD1
V: TRBV5-6
J: TRBJ1-1

CDR3: CASRRGGGPNYGYTF
DNA: TGTGCCAGCCGCCGGGGCGGGGGACCTAACTATGGCTACACCTTC
size: once
D: -
V: TRBV3-1/TRBV3-2
J: TRBJ1-2

CDR3: CASNPTGTGSDTQYF
DNA: TGTGCCAGCAACCCTACCGGGACAGGGTCAGATACGCAGTATTTT
size: -
D: TRBD1
V: TRBV6-5
J: TRBJ2-3

CDR3: CASSYRTGNGYTF
DNA: TGTGCCAGCAGTTACCGAACAGGGAATGGCTACACCTTC
size: -
D: -
V: TRBV6-5
J: TRBJ1-2

CDR3: CASSLEQGDYGYTF
DNA: TGTGCCAGCAGCTTGGAACAGGGAGACTATGGCTACACCTTC
size: -
D: -
V: TRBV7-2
J: TRBJ1-2

CDR3: CASSPGWPSGANVLTF
DNA: TGTGCCAGTAGTCCAGGGTGGCCCTCTGGGGCCAACGTCCTGACTTTC
size: -
D: -
V: TRBV19
J: TRBJ2-6

CDR3: CASSLAQGIGEKLFF
DNA: TGTGCCAGCAGCTTAGCTCAGGGGATAGGTGAAAAACTGTTTTTT
size: -
D: -
V: TRBV7-2
J: TRBJ1-4

CDR3: CASSRQYLTDTQYF
DNA: TGCGCCAGCAGCCGACAATACCTCACAGATACGCAGTATTTT
size: -
D: -
V: TRBV4-3
J: TRBJ2-3

CDR3: CASSAGDSNYGYTF
DNA: TGTGCCAGCTCCGCCGGGGACTCCAACTATGGCTACACCTTC
size: -
D: -
V: TRBV18
J: TRBJ1-2

CDR3: CAISGGTHSPLHF
DNA: TGTGCCATCAGTGGAGGGACTCATTCACCCCTCCACTTT
size: -
D: -
V: TRBV10-3
J: TRBJ1-6

CDR3: CASSFSRAPNQPQHF
DNA: TGTGCCAGCAGCTTTTCCAGGGCCCCCAATCAGCCCCAGCATTTT
size: once
D: -
V: TRBV7-2
J: TRBJ1-5

CDR3: CALRTENTGELFF
DNA: TGTGCCCTTCGGACAGAAAACACCGGGGAGCTGTTTTTT
size: -
D: -
V: TRBV7-6
J: TRBJ2-2

CDR3: CASSLNTPGGVMNTEAFF
DNA: TGTGCCAGCAGCTTAAATACTCCGGGCGGGGTTATGAACACTGAAGCTTTCTTT
size: -
D: -
V: TRBV7-2
J: TRBJ1-1

CDR3: CASSHPGTSGPSSYEQYF
DNA: TGCGCCAGCAGCCACCCCGGGACTAGCGGGCCAAGCTCCTACGAGCAGTACTTC
size: -
D: TRBD2
V: TRBV4-1
J: TRBJ2-7

CDR3: CASSTATNSPLHF
DNA: TGTGCCAGCAGTACAGCAACCAATTCACCCCTCCACTTT
size: -
D: -
V: TRBV6-5
J: TRBJ1-6

CDR3: CASSLPGTVGNTIYF
DNA: TGTGCCAGCAGTTTACCAGGGACAGTGGGAAACACCATATATTTT
size: few
D: TRBD1
V: TRBV28
J: TRBJ1-3

CDR3: CASSHRDRNSPLHF
DNA: TGTGCCAGCAGCCACCGGGACAGGAATTCACCCCTCCACTTT
size: -
D: TRBD1
V: TRBV6-5
J: TRBJ1-6

CDR3: CASSVSSGERGEQYF
DNA: TGTGCCAGCAGCGTTAGTAGCGGGGAAAGGGGCGAGCAGTACTTC
size: -
D: TRBD2
V: TRBV9
J: TRBJ2-7

CDR3: CSPPGQAVTGELFF
DNA: TGCAGCCCCCCGGGACAGGCGGTCACCGGGGAGCTGTTTTTT
size: -
D: TRBD1
V: TRBV29-1
J: TRBJ2-2

CDR3: CASSLSRISNQPQHF
DNA: TGTGCCAGCAGCTTGAGTAGAATTAGCAATCAGCCCCAGCATTTT
size: few
D: -
V: TRBV6-6
J: TRBJ1-5

CDR3: CASRKHRETGELFF
DNA: TGTGCCAGCAGAAAGCACAGGGAAACCGGGGAGCTGTTTTTT
size: once
D: -
V: TRBV2
J: TRBJ2-2

CDR3: CASSRQGFYEQYF
DNA: TGTGCCAGCAGCCGACAGGGGTTCTACGAGCAGTACTTC
size: -
D: TRBD1
V: TRBV7-2
J: TRBJ2-7

CDR3: CASSPSGHRSSRSQETQYF
DNA: TGTGCCAGCAGCCCATCGGGACACCGATCATCGAGGAGCCAAGAGACCCAGTACTTC
size: -
D: -
V: TRBV11-2
J: TRBJ2-5

CDR3: CASSPDRDSNQPQHF
DNA: TGCGCCAGCAGCCCCGACAGGGATAGCAATCAGCCCCAGCATTTT
size: few
D: TRBD1
V: TRBV4-1
J: TRBJ1-5

CDR3: CASSVRNTGELFF
DNA: TGTGCCAGCAGTGTGCGAAACACCGGGGAGCTGTTTTTT
size: -
D: -
V: TRBV2
J: TRBJ2-2

CDR3: CASSSGGQGAEEQYF
DNA: TGCGCCAGCAGCTCGGGGGGACAGGGGGCCGAGGAGCAGTACTTC
size: once
D: TRBD1
V: TRBV5-1
J: TRBJ2-7

CDR3: CASSPSGGITGELFF
DNA: TGTGCCAGCTCACCTTCAGGGGGCATCACCGGGGAGCTGTTTTTT
size: once
D: TRBD1
V: TRBV18
J: TRBJ2-2

CDR3: CASSLEVGLGDYNEQFF
DNA: TGTGCCAGCAGCTTGGAGGTAGGGCTAGGGGACTACAATGAGCAGTTCTTC
size: -
D: -
V: TRBV5-4
J: TRBJ2-1